The 3 T cell receptor beta chains given below trace back to one sample, sequenced in a study of cytomegalovirus exposure and HLA in healthy donors. This PCR relied on a set of 60 Vbeta primers and 13 Jbeta primers. TCRdb keeps only in-frame clones here, not all; method: immunoSEQ multiplex PCR. The sample yields under 150,000 clones, 60% to 85% seen once. The source material was PBMCs. All receptors come from a woman aged 18 to 35 in good health and CMV-seronegative.

This clone was picked up one time. This chain uses TRBV13 with TRBJ2-7; D ambiguous. Germline V gene sequence: CDR1 PRHDT, CDR2 FYEKMQ (reference sequence). This CDR3 region has 13 residues. V lost 0 bases to trimming and J lost 2 bases, with 5 bases between them. The CDR3: CASSLGLTYEQYF. The CDR3 DNA sequence: TGTGCCAGCAGCTTAGGCCTTACCTACGAGCAGTACTTC.

J is TRBJ2-2 and V is TRBV28; 9 positions match TRBD1. The CDR3 is made up of 15 amino acids. Germline V gene lookup returns CDR1 MDHEN and CDR2 SYDVKM. V shed 4 bases and J 5 bases; nucleotides not matched to a gene: 5. CDR3 DNA sequence: TGTGCCAGCAGTTACGGACAGGGGTGGACCGGGGAGCTGTTTTTT. It codes for CASSYGQGWTGELFF.

This chain links TRBV19 with TRBJ2-3, with 11 bases lining up with TRBD2. Germline trimming cut 4 bases from V and 3 bases from J; bases unmatched to any gene: 6. This CDR3 contains 16 residues. Germline assignment: CDR1 LNHDA and CDR2 SQIVND (reference sequence). DNA of the CDR3: TGTGCCAGTAGTACCCTAGCGGGGGGATTTACAGATACGCAGTATTTT. Its translation: CASSTLAGGFTDTQYF.